This TCR beta chain was sequenced in a study of blood T cell repertoires in COVID-19. Study-wide context: Sources were T cells, B-cell-depleted T cells, or PBMCs; the material itself was cDNA or gDNA.

V was trimmed by 2 bases and J by 1 base, leaving 11 bases between them. Germline loops: CDR1 SNHLY, CDR2 FYNNEI. The length of the CDR3 is 15 residues. Clones were read by immunoSEQ multiplex PCR, and TCRdb kept only the in-frame ones, dropping some. The repertoire holds approximately 250,000 clones, with 80% to 90% as singletons. The source material was PBMCs or T cells enriched from blood (not recorded which). This clonotype originated in a man under 40 with acute COVID-19. The chain links TRBV2 to TRBJ1-1; weak D call: TRBD1 (6 bases). This chain's CDR3 is CASSERGRQNTEAFF. The CDR3, as DNA: TGTGCCAGCAGTGAAAGGGGGAGACAGAACACTGAAGCTTTCTTT.